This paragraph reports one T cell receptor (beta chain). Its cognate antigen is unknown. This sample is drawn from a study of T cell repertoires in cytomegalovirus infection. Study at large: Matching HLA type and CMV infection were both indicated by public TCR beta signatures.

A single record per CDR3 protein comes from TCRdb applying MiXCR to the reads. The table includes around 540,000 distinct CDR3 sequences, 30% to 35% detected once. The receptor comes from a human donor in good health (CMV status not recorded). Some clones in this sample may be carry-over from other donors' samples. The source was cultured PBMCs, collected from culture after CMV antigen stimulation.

The CDR3 nucleotides are TGCAGCGTTGGAGGGACTAGCGGGCGCACAGATACGCAGTATTTT. Residues: CSVGGTSGRTDTQYF. The genes are TRBV29-1 and TRBJ2-3, with 12 bases lining up with TRBD2. Per germline, CDR1 SQVTM and CDR2 ANQGSEA. CDR3 length: 15 residues. Trimming at V came to 4 bases and at J to 1 base, leaving 3 bases not matched to a gene.